The 32 T cell receptor beta chains below were found in one sample sequenced in a study of T cell changes during pregnancy in multiple sclerosis. Libraries were prepared by immunoSEQ multiplex PCR; TCRdb keeps only in-frame clonotypes and omits some of them. Of tens of thousands of clones in the sample, 85% to 95% were seen once. The source material was peripheral blood, sampled in the first trimester of pregnancy. These receptors were collected from a female donor with multiple sclerosis, enrolled in a pregnancy study.

The chain couples TRBV19 to TRBJ2-7; a possible D gene is TRBD2 (5 bases). The germline V gene has CDR1 LNHDA and CDR2 SQIVND (reference sequence). This CDR3 has 18 amino acids. Trimming pared 0 bases from V and 1 base from J, leaving 19 bases between. CDR3 protein: CASSIDPAAAGVSYEQYF. The CDR3, as DNA: TGTGCCAGTAGTATAGATCCTGCAGCGGCAGGTGTATCCTACGAGCAGTACTTC.

The chain recombines TRBV7-2 with TRBJ1-4; D might be TRBD1 (5 bases). The CDR3 has 16 residues. Per germline, CDR1 SGHTA and CDR2 FQGNSA. Trimming removed 1 base at V and 3 bases at J, with 12 bases between. DNA for the CDR3: TGTGCCAGCAGCTTAGGGCAGGGCATAGCTAATGAAAAACTGTTTTTT. Amino acid sequence: CASSLGQGIANEKLFF.

V usage is TRBV2 and J usage is TRBJ1-6; D remains unclear. This CDR3 is 16 amino acids long. Germline V gene sequence: CDR1 SNHLY, CDR2 FYNNEI. The germline V and J ends were trimmed by 2 bases and 7 bases, with 15 bases remaining between them. Here the CDR3 DNA reads TGTGCCAGCAGTGAAAGTATCAGGCTAAGAAATTCACCCCTCCACTTT. Its translation is CASSESIRLRNSPLHF.

This clone was seen only once. The chain recombines TRBV25-1 with TRBJ1-1, with TRBD1 as a possible D gene (5 bases). The V end was cut by 2 bases, the J end by 11 bases, with 15 bases between. Germline-derived CDR1 and CDR2 are MGHDK and SYGVNS. There are 13 residues in the CDR3. This CDR3 reads CASSERDSRGAFF. CDR3 sequence (DNA): TGTGCCAGCAGTGAACGGGACTCCCGAGGGGCTTTCTTT.

The V and J genes are TRBV6-6 and TRBJ2-1; D is possibly TRBD1 (6 bases). The CDR3 is made up of 12 amino acids. V was shortened by 8 bases and J by 6 bases, with 11 bases between the two germline ends. The germline gives CDR1 MNHNY, CDR2 SVGAGI (reference sequence). The CDR3 sequence: CASETGPNEQFF. The CDR3 DNA sequence: TGTGCCAGCGAAACAGGGCCCAATGAGCAGTTCTTC.

The rearrangement links TRBV29-1 to TRBJ2-5; 8 bases are a match to TRBD2. The V and J ends lost 6 bases and 4 bases, in that order; junction bases with no gene match: 10. Germline V gives CDR1 SQVTM, CDR2 ANQGSEA. The CDR3 contains 14 residues. The CDR3 loop is CSVGGGRGSETQYF. The DNA for the CDR3 is TGCAGCGTCGGGGGGGGCCGGGGATCAGAGACCCAGTACTTC.

This clone was recorded only once. The genes are TRBV5-1 and TRBJ2-2; TRBD1 matches at 7 bases. V was pared by 4 bases and J by 0 bases, with 12 bases of the junction left unmatched. The CDR3 extends over 18 amino acids. Germline-derived CDR1 and CDR2 are SGHRS and YFSETQ. In DNA, the CDR3 is TGCGCCAGCAGCCCTGACAGGGCCCTCCTAACGAACACCGGGGAGCTGTTTTTT. Amino acid sequence: CASSPDRALLTNTGELFF.

In DNA form, the CDR3 reads TGTGCCAGCAGTTTACCCCAGACAGGGCGGTTCACTGAAGCTTTCTTT. This encodes CASSLPQTGRFTEAFF. This chain uses TRBV27 with TRBJ1-1, with TRBD1 identical over 7 bases. This CDR3 contains 16 residues. Trimming took 2 bases from V and 4 from J; bases not matched to a gene: 10. CDR1 and CDR2 from the germline V gene are MNHEY and SMNVEV (reference sequence).

The chain uses TRBV19 and TRBJ2-1, with D maybe TRBD2 (6 bases). Germline values: CDR1 LNHDA, CDR2 SQIVND (reference sequence). Between the trimmed V and J ends, which lost 3 bases and 2 bases, there was a span of 11 bases. The CDR3 spans 15 residues. CDR3 in DNA: TGTGCCAGTAGTATCTCCGGGACTGCCTACAATGAGCAGTTCTTC. Translated: CASSISGTAYNEQFF.

The chain uses TRBV30 and TRBJ1-2, with D tentatively TRBD1 (6 bases). Trimming removed 4 bases from V and 7 bases from J, with 13 bases in between. Per the germline V gene, CDR1 is GTSNPN and CDR2 is SVGIG (reference sequence). The CDR3 is made up of 12 amino acids. The DNA of the CDR3 is TGTGCCTGGACAGGGGATTTTCTTGGCTACACCTTC. Its translation: CAWTGDFLGYTF. The variable domain in full, with the rest retrieved from reference TRBV30 and TRBJ1-2, is SQTIHQWPATLVQPVGSPLSLECTVEGTSNPNLYWYRQAAGRGLQLLFYSVGIGQISSEVPQNLSASRPQDRQFILSSKKLLLSDSGFYLCAWTGDFLGYTFGSGTRLTVV.

V gene TRBV19 combines with J gene TRBJ2-1; 9 bases align to TRBD1. The V gene end was trimmed by 6 bases and the J gene end by 7 bases; junction bases not matched to a gene: 10. There are 15 residues in the CDR3. Germline-derived CDR1 and CDR2 are LNHDA and SQIVND (reference sequence). Here the CDR3 DNA reads TGTGCCAGTAGGGGCGAAGGACAGGGGAGGAATGAGCAGTTCTTC. Residues: CASRGEGQGRNEQFF.

The V and J genes are TRBV2 and TRBJ2-2; D gene unclear. Trimming stripped 5 bases from V and 6 bases from J, with 13 bases between. The V gene's germline CDR1 is SNHLY and CDR2 FYNNEI. The CDR3 spans 14 residues. CDR3 in DNA: TGTGCCAGCAGTCAAGAGTTGGCCTCCGGGGAGCTGTTTTTT. Amino acid sequence: CASSQELASGELFF.

The chain joins TRBV30 to TRBJ2-7; 8 bases are shared with TRBD1. Per the germline V gene, CDR1 is GTSNPN and CDR2 is SVGIG (reference sequence). There are 14 residues in the CDR3. Trimming took 0 bases from V and 6 from J; bases not matched to a gene: 7. The CDR3 coding sequence is TGTGCCTGGAGTGTTACAGGGGGGTTAGGCGAGCAGTACTTC. This encodes CAWSVTGGLGEQYF.

This chain uses TRBV6-5 with TRBJ1-2, with 11 nucleotides matching TRBD1. CDR1 and CDR2 (germline): MNHEY, SVGAGI. V was clipped by 6 bases and J by 2 bases; unmatched bases: 2. This CDR3 has 14 residues. CDR3 in amino acids: CASRGTGGNYGYTF. The CDR3 bases are TGTGCCAGCAGGGGGACAGGGGGAAACTATGGCTACACCTTC.

This clone has only one observation. The rearrangement links TRBV18 to TRBJ1-2, with 12 bases identical to TRBD1. The CDR3 is 15 residues long. J gave up 6 bases and V 3 bases, and 5 bases lay outside the gene matches. CDR1 and CDR2 from the germline V gene are KGHSH and LQKENI. In DNA, the CDR3 is TGTGCCAGCTCACCCGGGACAGGGGGCGATGATGGCTACACCTTC. Translated, it gives CASSPGTGGDDGYTF.

This clone showed up just once. The gene calls are TRBV19 and TRBJ1-2; TRBD1 agrees at 7 bases. The CDR3 sequence is 15 residues long. The V gene end was trimmed by 6 bases and the J gene end by 2 bases; junction bases not matched to a gene: 9. Looked up from germline, CDR1 is LNHDA and CDR2 is SQIVND (reference sequence). In DNA form, the CDR3 reads TGTGCCAGTAGCCCACAGGGGACTCAGAACTATGGCTACACCTTC. Protein: CASSPQGTQNYGYTF.

The chain combines TRBV7-3 with TRBJ1-4; TRBD1 is a possible D gene (5 bases). V dropped 5 bases and J dropped 7 bases, with 11 bases sitting between them. CDR1 is SGHTA, CDR2 FQGTGA, per germline. The CDR3 length is 13 residues. In DNA, the CDR3 is TGTGCCAGCAGCCCAAGGAGGGGTGAAAAACTGTTTTTT. It specifies CASSPRRGEKLFF.

A single count supports this clone. J is TRBJ2-7 and V is TRBV6-5, with D uncertain. The CDR3 is made up of 15 amino acids. V lost 7 bases and J lost 3, with 19 bases in between. In germline, CDR1 is MNHEY, CDR2 SVGAGI. For the CDR3, the DNA is TGTGCCAGCACCCGAGATGGCAGGAAGCTCTACGAGCAGTACTTC. It encodes CASTRDGRKLYEQYF.

The V call is TRBV7-6, the J call TRBJ1-6; TRBD1 agrees at 8 bases. The V gene's germline CDR1 is SGHVS and CDR2 FNYEAQ. Unmatched junction bases numbered 7, after V lost 0 bases and J lost 0 bases. The CDR3 has 19 amino acids. The CDR3 coding sequence is TGTGCCAGCAGCTTAGCCGATTACAGGGGGGCCTCCTATAATTCACCCCTCCACTTT. The encoded protein is CASSLADYRGASYNSPLHF. The complete variable domain, with remaining parts taken from reference TRBV7-6 and TRBJ1-6, reads GAGVSQSPRYKVTKRGQDVALRCDPISGHVSLYWYRQALGQGPEFLTYFNYEAQQDKSGLPNDRFSAERPEGSISTLTIQRTEQRDSAMYRCASSLADYRGASYNSPLHFGNGTRLTVT.

The rearrangement uses TRBV2 and TRBJ1-2, with D perhaps matching TRBD1 (5 bases). V was cut by 7 bases and J by 7 bases, with 22 bases left in between. The germline CDR1 and CDR2 sequences are SNHLY and FYNNEI. The CDR3 totals 15 residues. DNA for the CDR3: TGTGCCAGCAACGGAGAACTAGTTGGGGGGGGTGGCTACACCTTC. Protein: CASNGELVGGGGYTF.

This sequence joins TRBV7-3 and TRBJ2-5; no reliable D call. V was pared by 5 bases and J by 5 bases, with 24 bases between. The CDR3 length is 17 residues. The germline CDR1 and CDR2 sequences are SGHTA and FQGTGA. The DNA of the CDR3 is TGTGCCAGCAGCCCGTTAGATGCTCGGGTCGGCTTGGAGACCCAGTACTTC. Protein: CASSPLDARVGLETQYF.

V is TRBV7-2 and J is TRBJ1-2, with TRBD1 as a possible D gene (5 bases). Germline V gene lookup returns CDR1 SGHTA and CDR2 FQGNSA. This CDR3 comprises 15 residues. The V end was cut by 5 bases, the J end by 2 bases, with 15 bases between. In nucleotides, the CDR3 is TGTGCCAGCAGCCTACTGACAGTTTCAAACTATGGCTACACCTTC. This translates into CASSLLTVSNYGYTF.

The V call is TRBV6-4, the J call TRBJ1-1, with D unresolved. Trimming left V 3 bases short and J 1 base short, with 9 bases between. Germline CDR1 and CDR2: MRHNA and SNTAGT. The CDR3 has 14 residues. The CDR3 nucleotides are TGTGCCAGCAGTGAGAAAGCCGAGAACACTGAAGCTTTCTTT. This gives the protein CASSEKAENTEAFF.

This clone was found once. J is TRBJ2-1 and V is TRBV23-1; 10 bases agree with TRBD1. TRBV23-1 qualifies as an ORF whose function is uncertain. V was clipped by 2 bases and J by 7 bases; unmatched bases: 11. This CDR3 spans 17 amino acids. The CDR3 protein is CASSQPCPGTGVNEQFF. As DNA, the CDR3 is TGCGCCAGCAGTCAACCGTGTCCCGGGACAGGGGTGAATGAGCAGTTCTTC.

The chain uses TRBV4-1 and TRBJ2-2; the D gene is possibly TRBD1 (5 bases). Germline V gives CDR1 MGHRA, CDR2 YSYEKL. This CDR3 contains 13 residues. Trimming removed 4 bases from V and 5 bases from J, with 8 bases in between. CDR3 in DNA: TGCGCCAGCAGCCTCCCAGGGACCGGGGAGCTGTTTTTT. Translating it yields CASSLPGTGELFF.

This chain connects TRBV7-2 to TRBJ2-7; 8 bases match TRBD2. The ends lost 2 bases at V and 1 base at J; junction bases unmatched: 4. CDR1 and CDR2 from the germline V gene are SGHTA and FQGNSA. The CDR3 loop spans 15 amino acids. CDR3 nucleotide sequence: TGTGCCAGCAGCTTACCTCTAGCGGGTTCCTACGAGCAGTACTTC. It is translated as CASSLPLAGSYEQYF.

The chain is built from TRBV9 and TRBJ2-7, with D possibly matching TRBD1 (6 bases). The CDR3 runs to 15 residues. The V gene lost 2 bases and the J gene lost 3 bases, with 15 bases spanning the gap. The germline gives CDR1 SGDLS, CDR2 YYNGEE. The CDR3 loop reads CASSVPGHSDYEQYF. The DNA for the CDR3 is TGTGCCAGCAGCGTCCCGGGACATTCGGACTACGAGCAGTACTTC.

The chain carries TRBV7-9 and TRBJ2-7, with D perhaps matching TRBD1 (6 bases). The CDR3 has 13 amino acids. Trimming shortened V by 5 bases and J by 3 bases, and 11 bases separated the two germline ends. Germline CDR1 and CDR2: SEHNR and FQNEAQ (reference sequence). The DNA of the CDR3 is TGTGCCAGCAGCCCCGGACAGTTCTACGAGCAGTACTTC. Its translation is CASSPGQFYEQYF.

A single count supports this clone. The gene calls are TRBV5-8 and TRBJ1-2, with 7 bases matching TRBD1. Per germline, CDR1 SGHTS and CDR2 YDEGEE. V lost 4 bases to trimming and J lost 0 bases; unmatched junction nucleotides: 6. The CDR3 consists of 15 residues. The CDR3 DNA follows: TGTGCCAGCAGCCCGGGACAGCTTTCTAACTATGGCTACACCTTC. Translating gives CASSPGQLSNYGYTF.

The chain is built from TRBV7-3 and TRBJ2-2, with 12 bases lining up with TRBD2. V was pared by 5 bases and J by 5 bases, with 6 bases of the junction left unmatched. There are 16 residues in the CDR3. Per germline, CDR1 SGHTA and CDR2 FQGTGA. CDR3 protein: CASSPTSGGKTGELFF. As DNA, the CDR3 is TGTGCCAGCAGCCCGACTAGCGGGGGAAAAACCGGGGAGCTGTTTTTT.

The chain uses TRBV7-8 and TRBJ1-4, with D tentatively TRBD1 (5 bases). CDR3 length equals 14 residues. V lost 4 bases and J 3 bases, leaving 9 bases between the germline ends. CDR1 and CDR2 from the germline V gene are SGHVS and FQNEAQ. The DNA for the CDR3 is TGTGCCAGCAGCTCAGGGAAGCCTAATGAAAAACTGTTTTTT. It codes for CASSSGKPNEKLFF.

The chain carries TRBV7-2 and TRBJ2-5; tentative D call: TRBD1 (6 bases). The CDR3 is 14 residues long. Germline CDR1 SGHTA, CDR2 FQGNSA. Trimming shortened V by 4 bases and J by 4 bases, and 13 bases separated the two germline ends. CDR3 residues: CASSSTGPIETQYF. The CDR3 DNA sequence: TGTGCCAGCAGCTCCACAGGGCCCATAGAGACCCAGTACTTC.